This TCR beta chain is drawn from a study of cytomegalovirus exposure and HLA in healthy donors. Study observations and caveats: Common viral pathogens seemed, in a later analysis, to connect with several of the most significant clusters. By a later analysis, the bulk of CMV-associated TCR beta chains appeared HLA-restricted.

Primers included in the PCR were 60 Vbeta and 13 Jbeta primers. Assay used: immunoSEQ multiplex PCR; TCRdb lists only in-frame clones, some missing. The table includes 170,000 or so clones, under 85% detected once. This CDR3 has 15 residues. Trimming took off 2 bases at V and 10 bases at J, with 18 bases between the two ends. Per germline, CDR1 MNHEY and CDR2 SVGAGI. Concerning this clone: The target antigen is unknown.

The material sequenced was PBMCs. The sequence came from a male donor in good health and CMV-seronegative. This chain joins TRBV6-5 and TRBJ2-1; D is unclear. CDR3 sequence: CASSYHLGLSWEQFF. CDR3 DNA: TGTGCCAGCAGTTACCACCTTGGCCTGTCATGGGAGCAGTTCTTC.